These 10 T cell receptor beta chains were sequenced from one sample in a study of T cell responses to AZD1222 COVID-19 vaccine. Using immunoSEQ multiplex PCR, the repertoire was profiled, and TCRdb retains in-frame clones only, with some absent. The sample has fewer than 130,000 clones, more than 85% seen once. The starting material was peripheral blood, obtained on day 0 of AZD1222 vaccination. All receptors come from an adult in good health.

The chain links TRBV29-1 to TRBJ1-4; D is ambiguous. Germline CDR1 reads SQVTM; CDR2 reads ANQGSEA. V was clipped by 5 bases and J by 4 bases, with 5 bases between them. CDR3 length: 11 residues. CDR3 amino acids: CSVRNNEKLFF. The CDR3 DNA is TGCAGCGTTCGGAATAATGAAAAACTGTTTTTT. Together with reference TRBV29-1 and TRBJ1-4, the CDR3 gives the full variable domain: SAVISQKPSRDICQRGTSLTIQCQVDSQVTMMFWYRQQPGQSLTLIATANQGSEATYESGFVIDKFPISRPNLTFSTLTVSNMSPEDSSIYLCSVRNNEKLFFGSGTQLSVL.

V usage is TRBV7-9 and J usage is TRBJ2-1, with 8 bases identical to TRBD1. Germline CDR1 is SEHNR and CDR2 is FQNEAQ (reference sequence). V dropped 5 bases and J dropped 9; count of bases not matched to a gene: 12. The CDR3 consists of 15 residues. For the CDR3, the DNA is TGTGCCAGCAGCCCTTGGACAGGGTTTATTAGTGAGCAGTTCTTC. Translated: CASSPWTGFISEQFF.

The rearrangement uses TRBV7-3 and TRBJ2-5; no reliable D call. This CDR3 has 13 amino acids. CDR1 SGHTA and CDR2 FQGTGA come from the germline V gene. V was shortened by 5 bases and J by 1 base, with 8 bases between the two germline ends. CDR3 sequence reads: CASSVRSQETQYF. CDR3 nucleotide sequence: TGTGCCAGCAGCGTAAGATCCCAAGAGACCCAGTACTTC. The full variable domain, its missing parts supplied by reference TRBV7-3 and TRBJ2-5, is GAGVSQTPSNKVTEKGKYVELRCDPISGHTALYWYRQSLGQGPEFLIYFQGTGAADDSGLPNDRFFAVRPEGSVSTLKIQRTERGDSAVYLCASSVRSQETQYFGPGTRLLVL.

The genes are TRBV20-1 and TRBJ1-5, with D possibly matching TRBD1 (5 bases). The V gene lost 3 bases and the J gene lost 0 bases, with 24 bases spanning the gap. This CDR3 comprises 19 residues. Per the germline V gene, CDR1 is DFQATT and CDR2 is SNEGSKA (reference sequence). The CDR3 DNA is TGCAGTGCTAGTTTCGGATTGGGGCGGCGGAGGAATAGCAATCAGCCCCAGCATTTT. This translates into CSASFGLGRRRNSNQPQHF.

This rearrangement joins TRBV7-9 to TRBJ2-2; maybe TRBD2 (5 bases). The germline V gene encodes CDR1 SEHNR and CDR2 FQNEAQ (reference sequence). Between the trimmed V and J ends, which lost 1 base and 1 base, there was a span of 10 bases. This CDR3 is built from 16 residues. The CDR3 bases are TGTGCCAGCAGCTTAGGGAGCGGAGTGAACACCGGGGAGCTGTTTTTT. It yields the protein CASSLGSGVNTGELFF.

The J gene is TRBJ1-4, the V gene TRBV5-1, with D possibly being TRBD1 (6 bases). V lost 4 bases and J 8 bases, leaving 15 bases between the germline ends. Germline V gene data show CDR1 as SGHRS and CDR2 as YFSETQ. CDR3 length equals 14 residues. The CDR3 loop reads CASSPGGGQEKLFF. The CDR3 coding sequence is TGCGCCAGCAGCCCAGGTGGGGGGCAAGAAAAACTGTTTTTT.

The chain links TRBV6-5 to TRBJ2-1, with D uncertain. The CDR3 is made up of 11 amino acids. Per the germline V gene, CDR1 is MNHEY and CDR2 is SVGAGI. The V and J ends lost 8 bases and 14 bases respectively, with 16 bases between them. CDR3 protein: CASSPGQGKFF. CDR3 in DNA: TGTGCCAGCTCTCCCGGCCAAGGGAAGTTCTTC.

This chain uses TRBV27 with TRBJ1-1, with 8 bases that match TRBD1. This CDR3 has 17 residues. Trimming at V came to 5 bases and at J to 2 bases, leaving 13 bases not matched to a gene. CDR1 is MNHEY, CDR2 SMNVEV, per germline (reference sequence). The CDR3 sequence is CASSPTPDRVRNTEAFF. CDR3 in DNA: TGTGCCAGCAGTCCAACCCCGGACAGGGTTAGAAACACTGAAGCTTTCTTT.

J is TRBJ2-7 and V is TRBV30, with no clear D. The CDR3 is 13 residues long. Trimming removed 2 bases at V and 0 bases at J, with 8 bases between. Germline CDR1 is GTSNPN and CDR2 is SVGIG (reference sequence). CDR3 sequence reads: CAWSPGSSYEQYF. In DNA, the CDR3 is TGTGCCTGGAGTCCCGGGTCCTCCTACGAGCAGTACTTC.

The rearrangement links TRBV5-6 to TRBJ2-2; D gene unclear. V shed 1 base and J shed 4 bases, with 5 bases lying between them. Per the germline V gene, CDR1 is SGHDT and CDR2 is YYEEEE. This CDR3 is built from 13 residues. CDR3 sequence reads: CASSLYATGELFF. CDR3 coding DNA: TGTGCCAGCAGCTTGTACGCCACCGGGGAGCTGTTTTTT. Looking up the rest from reference TRBV5-6 and TRBJ2-2 gives the full variable domain: DAGVTQSPTHLIKTRGQQVTLRCSPKSGHDTVSWYQQALGQGPQFIFQYYEEEERQRGNFPDRFSGHQFPNYSSELNVNALLLGDSALYLCASSLYATGELFFGEGSRLTVL.